This T cell receptor (beta chain) was recovered during a study of blood T cells in healthy people across ages (dated by TCRdb to the mid-2010s). For the wider study: In model experiments, roughly one uniquely barcoded TCR beta cDNA molecule per two T cells was captured by template switching. To avoid experimental bias, donors of different ages were spread randomly across the sequencing lanes. Two additional independent replicas of 1 million unique cDNA reads from the same blood draw were analyzed for two donors (one aged 18 to 30 and one aged 80 or older). The donors were divided into four age groups: young (average around 16 years), middle-aged (about 39), aged (about 62) and long-lived (82). Using deep sequencing normalized with unique cDNA molecular identifiers, the study measured how TCR beta repertoire diversity changes with age. Overall results and qualifications from the work: Bulk unsorted PBMC profiling prevented conclusive comparison of naive and antigen-experienced compartments. Donor CMV infection status was unknown, potentially confounding age-related changes in expanded clonotypes. As age increased, observed TCR beta diversity per million T cells dropped in a roughly linear way, and a significant reduction was already evident by age about 40. Compared with the aged group, more naive CD4+ T cells, fewer expanded clones and increased TCR diversity were shown by the long-lived group, suggesting age selection. The percentage of naive T cells measured by flow cytometry correlated strongly with observed TCR beta diversity. Estimates of total diversity from one million sequenced T cells were regarded as lower bounds and underestimates.

Details on this clonotype: The antigen it recognizes is unknown. Qualities for individual bases were not recorded, and no much larger clone is one base off.

The donors were some 36 Caucasian individuals from Russia, aged roughly 6 to 100 years, who were systemically healthy. Each donor gave about 9.7 milliliters of peripheral blood, drawn into EDTA-treated Vacutainer tubes. Ficoll-Paque density-gradient centrifugation was used to isolate PBMCs, with at least 7 million per sample. Total RNA was extracted from PBMCs with Trizol reagent, with at least 5.5 micrograms obtained per sample. Naive CD45RAhigh/CD27high T cell percentages were measured by flow cytometry on a PBMC aliquot from every donor. The library came from 5' RACE. Sequencing used an Illumina HiSeq 2500. A second PCR of 7 to 11 cycles was performed with a sample-barcoded 5' primer and a J-beta primer mix. Each TCR beta cDNA molecule received a unique molecular identifier from a template-switch 5' adaptor carrying 12 random nucleotides. At least 2.5 million CDR3-containing paired-end reads were obtained from each sample. The Mint cDNA synthesis kit, primed by a TRBC-specific oligonucleotide, was used to synthesize first-strand cDNA from all RNA. After uracil-DNA glycosylase treatment, a first 18-cycle PCR used universal primers M1SS and BC2_uni_R on all cDNA. In the paper's pipeline: For normalization, 1 million high-quality reads were randomly selected from each sample, with every read carrying a distinct molecular identifier. Reads with shared molecular identifiers were discarded instead of being binned into consensus sequences. MiTCR, with a Q25 quality threshold and the strictest error-elimination algorithm, was used for CDR3 identification, clonotype clustering and error correction. Lower-bound total TCR beta diversity was estimated with a nonparametric unseen species model using Euler transformation. Using fastp trimming at Q25 and MiXCR clonotype assembly, TCRdb reanalyzed the public sequencing data and kept in-frame beta chains. Each CDR3 protein appears once, grouped with its most common genes and DNA. Clone size and V and J calls follow TCRdb, not the original study. This sample lists fewer than 1,000,000 distinct CDR3 sequences; roughly 44% were detected once. The ten largest make up 15% to 25% of the sample.

Per the germline V gene, LGHNA is the CDR1 and YSLEER is the CDR2. From V the trimming removes 4 bases and from J it removes 0 bases, while the gene matches leave 7 bases of the junction unaccounted for. CDR3 length: 18 amino acids, cysteine to phenylalanine. Just CDR3 DNA is preserved here, 54 bases in frame from base 1. The sequenced material came from blood. The rearrangement joined TRBV4-3 to TRBJ2-3; 13 junctional bases match TRBD2. The sequence came from a man aged 60 to 69 in good health. The DNA reads as follows: TGCGCCAGCAGCCTAATAGGGACTAGCGGGACTAGCACAGATACGCAGTATTTT. It translates as CASSLIGTSGTSTDTQYF.